This TCR beta chain came from a study of siplizumab effects on memory and regulatory T cells. The assay was immunoSEQ multiplex PCR, and TCRdb's table has in-frame clones only and misses some. The sample consists of 90,000 to 110,000 clones, about 90% of them appearing once. Germline loops: CDR1 SGDLS, CDR2 YYNGEE. This CDR3 region has 13 residues. The germline V and J ends were trimmed by 7 bases and 8 bases, with 16 bases remaining between them. The receptor comes from a human donor in good health. Sequenced input: Tregs sorted from blood. The J gene is TRBJ2-1, the V gene TRBV9; perhaps TRBD1 as D (6 bases). The CDR3 bases are TGTGCCAGCCAAAGACAGGACTTCCATGAGCAGTTCTTC. It yields the protein CASQRQDFHEQFF.